Below, one T cell receptor beta chain is given with its context. Its antigen is not identified. TCRdb keeps only in-frame clones here, not all; method: immunoSEQ multiplex PCR. The sample carries about 120,000 clones, over 75% recorded once. These data originate in a study of cytomegalovirus exposure and HLA in healthy donors. The study drew the donors from its approximately 110-subject validation cohort, separate from the roughly 670-subject first cohort. Study observations and caveats: It was found in a later analysis that first-cohort TCR clusters tended to co-occur in the approximately 130 validation repertoires. Many donors carried some public TCRs, although rarity characterized most TCR sequences.

CDR3 length: 11 amino acids. Germline V gives CDR1 SNHLY, CDR2 FYNNEI. Trimming left V 7 bases short and J 3 bases short, with 6 bases between. The clonotype comes from a young woman in good health and CMV-seropositive. Sequencing input: PBMCs. This rearrangement joins TRBV2 to TRBJ1-1; D unresolved. The CDR3 DNA reads as TGTGCCAGCAAAGTAGACACTGAAGCTTTCTTT. Translating gives CASKVDTEAFF.